Below, 24 T cell receptor beta chains from the same sample are listed, as sequenced in a study of cytomegalovirus exposure and HLA in healthy donors. PCR amplification relied on 60 Vbeta primers (plus 13 Jbeta primers). Method: immunoSEQ multiplex PCR; TCRdb's copy keeps in-frame clones and lacks some. Counted here are about 140,000 clones, 76% occurring once; the ten biggest clones make up 2.5% to 3.5%. The material sequenced was PBMCs. The receptors were gathered from a male donor in good health and CMV-seronegative.

The rearrangement joins TRBV28 to TRBJ1-1, with D uncertain. This CDR3 has 15 amino acids. The germline V gene has CDR1 MDHEN and CDR2 SYDVKM. V gave up 4 bases and J gave up 3 bases, with 15 bases separating them. The CDR3 DNA reads as TGTGCCAGCAGTTCCGCGCAGACCGGGTACACTGAAGCTTTCTTT. Protein product: CASSSAQTGYTEAFF.

The chain recombines TRBV5-1 with TRBJ2-7, with a weak D call TRBD2 (5 bases). V lost 1 base and J 5 bases, leaving 10 bases between the germline ends. The CDR3 contains 13 residues. From germline, CDR1 is SGHRS and CDR2 YFSETQ. CDR3 amino acids: CASSLSVGDEQYF. CDR3 bases: TGCGCCAGCAGCTTGTCCGTGGGAGACGAGCAGTACTTC.

The rearrangement uses TRBV7-2 and TRBJ2-3, with D perhaps matching TRBD2 (7 bases). Trimming took off 4 bases at V and 11 bases at J, with 22 bases between the two ends. The V gene's germline CDR1 is SGHTA and CDR2 FQGNSA. CDR3 size: 15 residues. The CDR3 bases are TGTGCCAGCAGCTACAGGGCGGGAGATTCGGCGAGGCAGTATTTT. Translated: CASSYRAGDSARQYF. Complete variable domain (other parts from reference TRBV7-2 and TRBJ2-3): GAGVSQSPSNKVTEKGKDVELRCDPISGHTALYWYRQSLGQGLEFLIYFQGNSAPDKSGLPSDRFSAERTGGSVSTLTIQRTQQEDSAVYLCASSYRAGDSARQYFGPGTRLTVL.

The sample holds a few counts of this clone. The V and J genes are TRBV9 and TRBJ2-1; D possibly corresponds to TRBD1 (5 bases). The CDR3 totals 18 residues. Trimming shortened V by 0 bases and J by 0 bases, and 16 bases separated the two germline ends. The germline V gene has CDR1 SGDLS and CDR2 YYNGEE. The CDR3 here is CASSVALAGMFSYNEQFF. The CDR3 region has the DNA TGTGCCAGCAGCGTAGCTTTGGCAGGGATGTTCTCCTACAATGAGCAGTTCTTC.

The genes are TRBV7-2 and TRBJ2-5; the D gene is possibly TRBD2 (5 bases). This CDR3 has 15 amino acids. The V gene lost 0 bases and the J gene lost 5 bases, with 13 bases spanning the gap. Germline values: CDR1 SGHTA, CDR2 FQGNSA. CDR3 residues: CASSLALGGVETQYF. DNA of the CDR3: TGTGCCAGCAGCTTAGCGCTAGGAGGAGTGGAGACCCAGTACTTC.

A few counts support this clone. The J gene is TRBJ1-4, the V gene TRBV16; D remains unclear. V gave up 4 bases and J gave up 2 bases, with 14 bases separating them. The germline V gene encodes CDR1 KGHSY and CDR2 FQNENV. The CDR3 has 16 amino acids. CDR3 coding DNA: TGTGCCAGCAGCCCTACCCTTGGGCTTACTAATGAAAAACTGTTTTTT. Protein sequence: CASSPTLGLTNEKLFF.

This chain connects TRBV6-5 to TRBJ2-2; tentative D call: TRBD2 (6 bases). CDR3 size: 15 residues. Trimming removed 5 bases from V and 2 bases from J, with 12 bases in between. Germline V gene sequence: CDR1 MNHEY, CDR2 SVGAGI. The CDR3 is CASSKPGVNTGELFF. The CDR3 DNA reads TGTGCCAGCAGTAAACCGGGAGTAAACACCGGGGAGCTGTTTTTT.

This clone was found once. The chain joins TRBV2 to TRBJ2-3, with D maybe TRBD1 (5 bases). Per the germline V gene, CDR1 is SNHLY and CDR2 is FYNNEI. The CDR3 is made up of 15 amino acids. The germline V and J ends were trimmed by 6 bases and 1 base, with 14 bases remaining between them. The CDR3 loop reads CASSNPARGTDTQYF. For the CDR3, the DNA is TGTGCCAGCAGCAACCCCGCCAGGGGCACAGATACGCAGTATTTT.

The V and J genes are TRBV9 and TRBJ2-3; possibly TRBD1 for D (5 bases). V shed 0 bases and J shed 5 bases, with 13 bases lying between them. The CDR3 extends over 15 amino acids. Germline V gives CDR1 SGDLS, CDR2 YYNGEE. DNA for the CDR3: TGTGCCAGCAGCGTAGCAGGCAGGGTAATAGATACGCAGTATTTT. Its protein product is CASSVAGRVIDTQYF.

The chain joins TRBV7-8 to TRBJ1-4, with D possibly matching TRBD1 (5 bases). Per germline, CDR1 SGHVS and CDR2 FQNEAQ. Trimming removed 6 bases from V and 0 bases from J, with 8 bases in between. This CDR3 has 14 residues. The chain's CDR3 is CASSWTTTNEKLFF. For the CDR3, the DNA is TGTGCCAGCAGTTGGACAACAACTAATGAAAAACTGTTTTTT.

This rearrangement joins TRBV19 to TRBJ2-1; a possible D gene is TRBD2 (6 bases). CDR1 LNHDA and CDR2 SQIVND come from the germline V gene (reference sequence). V was cut by 3 bases and J by 2 bases, with 11 bases left in between. The CDR3 has 15 residues. The CDR3 sequence: CASSISGGPYNEQFF. CDR3 DNA sequence: TGTGCCAGTAGTATTTCCGGGGGACCCTACAATGAGCAGTTCTTC.

This clone turned up a few times. The chain recombines TRBV29-1 with TRBJ2-7, with TRBD1 matching over 8 bases. The CDR3 has 12 residues. The V gene end was trimmed by 6 bases and the J gene end by 2 bases; junction bases not matched to a gene: 3. CDR1 is SQVTM, CDR2 ANQGSEA, per germline. The CDR3 DNA is TGCAGCGTACTACAGGGGGCCTACGAGCAGTACTTC. Its translation: CSVLQGAYEQYF.

The gene calls are TRBV6-6 and TRBJ2-1; D is perhaps TRBD2 (5 bases). CDR3 length equals 16 residues. Germline CDR1 MNHNY, CDR2 SVGAGI (reference sequence). V was pared by 0 bases and J by 4 bases, with 13 bases between. This CDR3 is CASSYSSGVRYNEQFF. The CDR3 nucleotides read TGTGCCAGCAGTTACTCGTCCGGGGTTCGTTACAATGAGCAGTTCTTC.

This chain connects TRBV6-6 to TRBJ1-3, with a weak D call TRBD1 (6 bases). The V gene's germline CDR1 is MNHNY and CDR2 SVGAGI (reference sequence). The CDR3 runs 14 residues. V was cut by 7 bases and J by 1 base, with 11 bases left in between. CDR3 sequence reads: CASNQGWSGNTIYF. The CDR3 DNA is TGTGCCAGCAATCAGGGGTGGTCTGGAAACACCATATATTTT.

The genes are TRBV2 and TRBJ2-3; 8 bases map to TRBD1. The CDR3 has 17 residues. Trimming took 6 bases from V and 0 from J; bases not matched to a gene: 11. The germline gives CDR1 SNHLY, CDR2 FYNNEI. CDR3 DNA: TGTGCCAGCAGCGGACAGGGTCCGGTCGTTAGCACAGATACGCAGTATTTT. Encoded protein: CASSGQGPVVSTDTQYF. Complete variable domain (other parts from reference TRBV2 and TRBJ2-3): EPEVTQTPSHQVTQMGQEVILRCVPISNHLYFYWYRQILGQKVEFLVSFYNNEISEKSEIFDDQFSVERPDGSNFTLKIRSTKLEDSAMYFCASSGQGPVVSTDTQYFGPGTRLTVL.

J is TRBJ2-1 and V is TRBV19, with 8 positions matching TRBD2. The germline V gene encodes CDR1 LNHDA and CDR2 SQIVND (reference sequence). J gave up 6 bases and V 0 bases, and 13 bases lay outside the gene matches. The CDR3 is made up of 18 amino acids. CDR3 sequence reads: CASSIETSVGEIGNEQFF. The CDR3, as DNA: TGTGCCAGTAGTATAGAGACTAGCGTGGGGGAAATTGGCAATGAGCAGTTCTTC.

This rearrangement joins TRBV28 to TRBJ1-2, with TRBD1 matching 8 bases. Germline loops: CDR1 MDHEN, CDR2 SYDVKM. This CDR3 is built from 14 residues. Losses at the gene ends were 5 bases for V and 4 bases for J; bases not matched to a gene: 6. The CDR3 nucleotides read TGTGCCAGCAGTATGGACAGGGAGTCCTATGGCTACACCTTC. Its protein is CASSMDRESYGYTF.

This clone was seen just once. The rearrangement uses TRBV7-2 and TRBJ1-4; D remains ambiguous. CDR1 and CDR2 (germline): SGHTA, FQGNSA. The V end lost 1 base, the J end lost 4 bases, and 10 bases lay between the germline ends. CDR3 length equals 15 residues. CDR3 DNA sequence: TGTGCCAGCAGCTTAGGTATACAGAGTAATGAAAAACTGTTTTTT. Protein product: CASSLGIQSNEKLFF.

The V gene is TRBV11-2, the J gene TRBJ1-3; 8 bases are a match to TRBD1. Germline V CDR1 and CDR2: SGHAT, FQNNGV. Trimming cost V 4 bases and J 3 bases; bases outside gene matches: 5. CDR3 length: 15 residues. The CDR3 sequence: CASSSQGAVGNTIYF. The DNA of the CDR3 is TGTGCCAGCAGCTCGCAGGGGGCAGTTGGAAACACCATATATTTT. The full variable domain, with the rest looked up from reference TRBV11-2 and TRBJ1-3, is EAGVAQSPRYKIIEKRQSVAFWCNPISGHATLYWYQQILGQGPKLLIQFQNNGVVDDSQLPKDRFSAERLKGVDSTLKIQPAKLEDSAVYLCASSSQGAVGNTIYFGEGSWLTVV.

The rearrangement joins TRBV19 to TRBJ1-5; D not certain. Trimming took 1 base from V and 4 from J, leaving 11 bases between them. This CDR3 is built from 15 residues. The germline gives CDR1 LNHDA, CDR2 SQIVND (reference sequence). The CDR3 protein is CASSIGTQANQPQHF. The CDR3 DNA reads as TGTGCCAGTAGTATAGGGACTCAGGCAAATCAGCCCCAGCATTTT.

The chain uses TRBV7-2 and TRBJ2-7, with 13 bases aligning to TRBD2. Unmatched junction bases numbered 7, after V lost 5 bases and J lost 6 bases. CDR3 length: 15 residues. Germline CDR1 reads SGHTA; CDR2 reads FQGNSA. CDR3 residues: CASSKLAGGEGEQYF. The CDR3 DNA reads TGTGCCAGCAGCAAACTAGCGGGAGGGGAGGGCGAGCAGTACTTC.

This chain connects TRBV23-1 to TRBJ2-2; D is possibly TRBD1 (6 bases). Being an ORF, TRBV23-1 has a function that is uncertain. The CDR3 covers 15 residues. Trimming took 11 bases from V and 6 from J, leaving 22 bases between them. The CDR3 is CASPTGSLVPGELFF. CDR3 in DNA: TGCGCCTCTCCGACAGGAAGCCTTGTCCCCGGGGAGCTGTTTTTT.

The chain recombines TRBV25-1 with TRBJ1-1; D unclear. This CDR3 contains 17 residues. V was trimmed by 1 base and J by 0 bases, leaving 15 bases between them. The germline CDR1 and CDR2 sequences are MGHDK and SYGVNS. The CDR3 protein is CASSEFRQRDVNTEAFF. In DNA form, the CDR3 reads TGTGCCAGCAGTGAATTTCGACAACGGGATGTGAACACTGAAGCTTTCTTT.

The chain uses TRBV4-1 and TRBJ1-5; a weak D match, TRBD1 (6 bases). Germline CDR1 and CDR2: MGHRA and YSYEKL. Trimming removed 4 bases at V and 2 bases at J, with 12 bases between. This CDR3 spans 15 amino acids. CDR3 protein: CASSLRAGGNQPQHF. The CDR3 DNA reads as TGCGCCAGCAGCCTCCGGGCAGGGGGCAATCAGCCCCAGCATTTT.